This TCR beta chain was recorded in a study of OX40 agonist ivuxolimab in advanced cancers. Across the whole study: While on treatment, patients had intravenous ivuxolimab at 0.01 to 10 mg/kg every 2 weeks. Two patients with cutaneous melanoma and one with hepatocellular carcinoma, three in total, showed partial responses. Study-level findings and limits: Dose levels from 0.1 to 3.0 mg/kg saw CD4+ and CD8+ blood T cells expand clonally by week 6.

CDR1 is SGHRS and CDR2 is YFSETQ in the germline V gene. This CDR3 is built from 16 residues. V dropped 2 bases and J dropped 2; count of bases not matched to a gene: 6. With respect to this clone: Its specificity is not known.

Generated by immunoSEQ multiplex PCR, the TCRdb table keeps only in-frame clones and is missing some. The sample includes 75,000 to 90,000 clones, roughly 92% seen only once; the top ten take roughly 0.65%. The V call is TRBV5-1, the J call TRBJ2-3, with 9 bases identical to TRBD2. Sequencing was performed on CD4+ or CD8+ T cells sorted from blood, taken in a trial of the OX40 agonist ivuxolimab. This TCR came from an adult with an advanced solid tumor such as melanoma, head and neck, liver or kidney cancer. DNA for the CDR3: TGCGCCAGCAGCTTTGGGCTAGCGGGACCCACAGATACGCAGTATTTT. This translates into CASSFGLAGPTDTQYF.